One T cell receptor (beta chain) is described in this entry. Looked up from germline, CDR1 is MGHRA and CDR2 is YSYEKL. J gave up 1 base and V 4 bases, and 9 bases lay outside the gene matches. This CDR3 is built from 16 residues. This sample is drawn from a study of low-dose radiotherapy and immunotherapy resistance in tumors. Study context: Cohort 1 received 0.5 Gy per fraction every 2 weeks, totaling 6.5 Gy.

The time point was: after trial treatment. Treatment in this sample: LDRT plus nivolumab, ipilimumab, low-dose cyclophosphamide and aspirin (RACIN trial). Nivolumab, ipilimumab, aspirin, low-dose cyclophosphamide and low-dose radiotherapy were all administered to the donors. First-strand cDNA relied on TRAV- and TRBV-specific primers spanning alpha and beta chains. With a V-primer adapter and a constant-region primer, TCRs were amplified for 20 to 25 PCR cycles. In TCRdb, the reads were re-called with MiXCR into one record per CDR3 protein. The data contain tens of thousands of distinct CDR3 sequences, 15% to 20% of them singletons.

The material was PBMCs, obtained after low-dose radiotherapy plus immunotherapy. The receptor was isolated from a male donor with prostate cancer. V gene TRBV4-1 combines with J gene TRBJ2-5; the match to TRBD1 covers 7 bases. CDR3 DNA: TGCGCCAGCAGCCTGCAAGGGGGCGCACCCCAAGAGACCCAGTACTTC. As protein: CASSLQGGAPQETQYF.